A single sample gave rise to the 22 T cell receptor beta chains below, sequenced in a study of blood T cells in healthy people across ages. Sample-barcoded 5' priming and a J-beta primer mix drove a second PCR of about 7 to 11 cycles. TCRdb processed the 5' RACE reads anew with MiXCR; each CDR3 protein has one entry. The top ten clones hold over 2% of a sample with 1.5 million to 2 million distinct CDR3 sequences, about 49% of them seen once. The sample consisted of blood. These receptor sequences come from a woman between 40 and 50 years old in good health.

This clonotype was detected a few times. The V call is TRBV4-3, the J call TRBJ2-3, with D possibly TRBD1 on 6 matching bases. V lost 4 bases and J 2 bases, leaving 16 bases between the germline ends. Per germline, CDR1 LGHNA and CDR2 YSLEER. CDR3 length: 16 amino acids. The CDR3 sequence: CASSPSTGWDTDTQYF. Written as DNA, the CDR3 is TGCGCCAGCAGCCCGAGTACAGGGTGGGACACAGATACGCAGTATTTT.

The chain couples TRBV6-2 or TRBV6-3 to TRBJ2-4; D might be TRBD2 (6 bases). This CDR3 is 17 amino acids long. Looked up from germline, CDR1 is MNHEY and CDR2 is SVGEGT. V was trimmed by 2 bases and J by 1 base, leaving 15 bases between them. Written as DNA, the CDR3 is TGTGCCAGCAGTTACCTGGACCCAGGAGGGGCCAAAAACATTCAGTACTTC. This encodes CASSYLDPGGAKNIQYF.

V is TRBV24-1 and J is TRBJ1-2, with TRBD1 identical over 9 bases. CDR3 length: 21 amino acids. Germline values: CDR1 KGHDR, CDR2 SFDVKD. Trimming at V came to 4 bases and at J to 2 bases, leaving 22 bases not matched to a gene. CDR3 sequence reads: CATSDPSLGGQGNEQNYGYTF. The CDR3 DNA sequence: TGTGCCACCAGTGACCCATCATTGGGGGGACAGGGAAATGAACAGAACTATGGCTACACCTTC.

V usage is TRBV6-2 or TRBV6-3 and J usage is TRBJ2-1; D perhaps matches TRBD1 (6 bases). CDR1 is MNHEY and CDR2 is SVGEGT in the germline V gene. Trimming took 5 bases from V and 8 from J, leaving 19 bases between them. This CDR3 region has 15 residues. CDR3 bases: TGTGCCAGCAGTCCCTACGGGACAAAGGACTATGAGCAGTTCTTC. Its protein is CASSPYGTKDYEQFF.

This clonotype occurred a few times. V usage is TRBV9 and J usage is TRBJ2-1; no definite D call. The CDR3 totals 14 residues. Germline CDR1 and CDR2: SGDLS and YYNGEE. The V end was cut by 0 bases, the J end by 9 bases, with 13 bases between. The CDR3: CASSVVPIGTEQFF. The CDR3 nucleotides are TGTGCCAGCAGCGTAGTCCCCATAGGAACTGAGCAGTTCTTC.

This clonotype was counted a few times. The chain uses TRBV5-5 and TRBJ2-7; 8 nucleotides agree with TRBD1. The CDR3 is made up of 16 amino acids. CDR1 is SGHKS and CDR2 is YYEKEE in the germline V gene (reference sequence). V lost 0 bases to trimming and J lost 4 bases; unmatched junction nucleotides: 9. The CDR3 sequence is CASSLAGGTGIYEQYF. The DNA of the CDR3 is TGTGCCAGCAGCTTGGCCGGAGGGACAGGAATTTACGAGCAGTACTTC.

The CDR3 region has the DNA TGCAGCGTTGATAGGGGGTTTAGCGGGCTCCAAGAGACCCAGTACTTC. Its translation: CSVDRGFSGLQETQYF. The V call is TRBV29-1, the J call TRBJ2-5; the D gene is possibly TRBD2 (7 bases). Germline lookup yields CDR1 SQVTM and CDR2 ANQGSEA. V was clipped by 3 bases and J by 1 base, with 18 bases between them. This CDR3 spans 16 amino acids.

The sample holds a few counts of this clonotype. This sequence joins TRBV15 and TRBJ1-2, with D hard to call. V was trimmed by 5 bases and J by 4 bases, leaving 17 bases between them. The CDR3 loop spans 15 amino acids. Germline CDR1 is LNHNV and CDR2 is YYDKDF (reference sequence). The chain's CDR3 is CATSSQSGGAYGYTF. The DNA for the CDR3 is TGTGCCACCAGCTCTCAAAGTGGCGGAGCCTATGGCTACACCTTC.

The chain joins TRBV28 to TRBJ2-5; 9 bases agree with TRBD2. The V gene's germline CDR1 is MDHEN and CDR2 SYDVKM. The CDR3 contains 14 residues. The J segment lost 3 bases and the V segment lost 7 bases, leaving 6 bases of the junction unmatched. The CDR3 sequence is CASISGTSKETQYF. CDR3 DNA sequence: TGTGCCAGCATCTCCGGGACTAGCAAAGAGACCCAGTACTTC.

The V call is TRBV6-1, the J call TRBJ1-2; D not certain. The CDR3 consists of 14 residues. Germline lookup yields CDR1 MNHNS and CDR2 SASEGT. Trimming pared 4 bases from V and 4 bases from J, leaving 13 bases between. The CDR3 sequence is CASSGTAWGYGYTF. The DNA of the CDR3 is TGTGCCAGCAGTGGCACCGCCTGGGGCTATGGCTACACCTTC.

This clonotype was observed a handful of times. The chain combines TRBV20-1 with TRBJ2-5, with a possible D match to TRBD1 (6 bases). The J call could be wrong; TRBJ2-7 is a better fit for the DNA end. The CDR3 has 13 residues. CDR1 is DFQATT, CDR2 SNEGSKA, per germline (reference sequence). CDR3 residues: CSAASGAPGEQYF. In DNA, the CDR3 is TGCAGTGCTGCGTCAGGGGCGCCTGGCGAGCAGTACTTC.

In this sample, this clonotype turned up many times. The genes are TRBV29-1 and TRBJ2-1, with D uncertain. Per germline, CDR1 SQVTM and CDR2 ANQGSEA. CDR3 length: 12 residues. Trimming left V 4 bases short and J 8 bases short, with 12 bases between. CDR3 nucleotides: TGCAGCGTTGGACCGAACAACGATGAGCAGTTCTTC. The encoded protein is CSVGPNNDEQFF.

The rearrangement uses TRBV6-5 and TRBJ2-6; D gene uncertain. V was trimmed by 6 bases and J by 0 bases, leaving 9 bases between them. Germline CDR1 is MNHEY and CDR2 is SVGAGI. This CDR3 has 15 amino acids. The CDR3 DNA reads as TGTGCCAGCAGCTCAACTTACTCTGGGGCCAACGTCCTGACTTTC. It translates to CASSSTYSGANVLTF.

V and J are TRBV27 and TRBJ1-1, with TRBD1 matching 7 bases. CDR1 and CDR2 from the germline V gene are MNHEY and SMNVEV (reference sequence). J lost 3 bases, V lost 4 bases, and 14 bases had no gene match. The CDR3 runs 17 residues. CDR3 nucleotides: TGTGCCAGCAGTTCATACAGGGGTACGGGGGCGGACACTGAAGCTTTCTTT. It specifies CASSSYRGTGADTEAFF.

The DNA of the CDR3 is TGTGCCAGCAGCTCTTCAGGGATCAATCAGCCCCAGCATTTT. Amino acid sequence: CASSSSGINQPQHF. The gene calls are TRBV7-9 and TRBJ1-5, with a weak D call TRBD1 (5 bases). The CDR3 has 14 amino acids. V was pared by 4 bases and J by 3 bases, with 10 bases between. Germline V gene data show CDR1 as SEHNR and CDR2 as FQNEAQ (reference sequence).

In its sample, this clonotype was seen a few times. This chain uses TRBV11-1 with TRBJ2-3, with 10 positions matching TRBD2. CDR3 length: 18 residues. The J segment lost 3 bases and the V segment lost 5 bases, leaving 14 bases of the junction unmatched. Germline V gene data show CDR1 as SGHAT and CDR2 as FQDESV (reference sequence). CDR3 region: CASSRGLGTSGETDTQYF. CDR3 in DNA: TGTGCCAGCAGCCGAGGCTTGGGTACTAGCGGGGAGACAGATACGCAGTATTTT.

The rearrangement uses TRBV24-1 and TRBJ1-2; tentative D call: TRBD1 (5 bases). Trimming left V 2 bases short and J 4 bases short, with 16 bases between. CDR1 and CDR2 (germline): KGHDR, SFDVKD. This CDR3 is 16 amino acids long. This chain's CDR3 is CATSDSFSTRAYGYTF. In DNA, the CDR3 is TGTGCCACCAGTGATTCCTTTTCTACCAGGGCCTATGGCTACACCTTC.

This clonotype was counted a few times. The V and J genes are TRBV20-1 and TRBJ2-5; D might be TRBD1 or TRBD2, each matching 6 bases. This CDR3 has 13 amino acids. Trimming shortened V by 0 bases and J by 9 bases, and 14 bases separated the two germline ends. Germline CDR1 reads DFQATT; CDR2 reads SNEGSKA (reference sequence). DNA of the CDR3: TGCAGTGCTAGAGAGGCTTCCGGGGGCTCCCAGTACTTC. It is translated as CSAREASGGSQYF.

This clonotype showed up just a few times. The chain links TRBV12-3 or TRBV12-4 to TRBJ2-1; TRBD2 might be the D (5 bases). The germline V and J ends were trimmed by 3 bases and 5 bases, with 20 bases remaining between them. The CDR3 is made up of 17 amino acids. CDR3 residues: CASSLVVRIDGDNEQFF. The CDR3 DNA is TGTGCCAGCAGTTTGGTGGTAAGGATAGACGGGGACAATGAGCAGTTCTTC.

This sequence joins TRBV28 and TRBJ2-4; D not certain. Trimming pared 6 bases from V and 1 base from J, leaving 13 bases between. Germline V CDR1 and CDR2: MDHEN, SYDVKM. This CDR3 region has 15 residues. The CDR3 loop reads CASSSTLGAKNIQYF. Here the CDR3 DNA reads TGTGCCAGCAGCTCGACCCTGGGGGCCAAAAACATTCAGTACTTC.

This clonotype was seen a handful of times. J is TRBJ1-1 and V is TRBV7-9; D perhaps matches TRBD1 (6 bases). V was shortened by 5 bases and J by 4 bases, with 8 bases between the two germline ends. This CDR3 comprises 12 residues. Per the germline V gene, CDR1 is SEHNR and CDR2 is FQNEAQ (reference sequence). CDR3 sequence reads: CASSRQATEAFF. The CDR3 DNA follows: TGTGCCAGCAGCCGACAGGCCACTGAAGCTTTCTTT.

The chain links TRBV15 to TRBJ2-3; 11 nucleotides match TRBD2. Losses at the gene ends were 0 bases for V and 2 bases for J; bases not matched to a gene: 1. This CDR3 has 16 amino acids. Germline CDR1 is LNHNV and CDR2 is YYDKDF (reference sequence). As DNA, the CDR3 is TGTGCCACCAGCAGAGAACTAGCGGGGGTCACAGATACGCAGTATTTT. Translating gives CATSRELAGVTDTQYF.